This passage covers 30 T cell receptor beta chains from one sample sequenced in a study of T cell responses to AZD1222 COVID-19 vaccine. This table comes from immunoSEQ multiplex PCR, and its TCRdb copy is limited to in-frame clones, with some not included. The table lists fewer than 150,000 clones, around 91% of them singletons, with roughly 4.7% in the top ten. Here the sequenced sample was peripheral blood, taken on day 0 of AZD1222 vaccination. The origin of the receptors is an adult in good health.

The sample holds one count of this clone. The genes are TRBV28 and TRBJ1-3; perhaps TRBD1 as D (5 bases). This CDR3 comprises 12 residues. Trimming took 7 bases from V and 5 from J, leaving 9 bases between them. From germline, CDR1 is MDHEN and CDR2 SYDVKM. For the CDR3, the DNA is TGTGCCAGCACTTGGGGCAGAAACACCATATATTTT. Protein: CASTWGRNTIYF.

This clone is a singleton in its sample. The genes are TRBV7-9 and TRBJ2-2; tentatively, D is TRBD1 (6 bases). This CDR3 has 16 residues. Trimming pared 7 bases from V and 2 bases from J, leaving 17 bases between. The germline CDR1 and CDR2 sequences are SEHNR and FQNEAQ (reference sequence). The CDR3 DNA is TGTGCCAGCACCAAATCCGGGACACCCAACACCGGGGAGCTGTTTTTT. Protein product: CASTKSGTPNTGELFF.

The CDR3 protein is CASSLGANTEAFF. The CDR3 region has the DNA TGTGCCAGCAGCTTGGGGGCGAACACTGAAGCTTTCTTT. The chain joins TRBV5-4 to TRBJ1-1; D not resolved. The V and J ends lost 0 bases and 1 base respectively, with 4 bases between them. CDR1 is SGHNT, CDR2 YYREEE, per germline (reference sequence). The CDR3 is made up of 13 amino acids.

The genes are TRBV19 and TRBJ2-3; maybe TRBD2 (6 bases). CDR3 length: 15 amino acids. Germline V gene sequence: CDR1 LNHDA, CDR2 SQIVND (reference sequence). The V end was cut by 7 bases, the J end by 3 bases, with 17 bases between. The CDR3 nucleotides read TGTGCCAGTAAGAGCGCGGGGTTGGGAACAGATACGCAGTATTTT. Translation: CASKSAGLGTDTQYF. The full variable domain, its missing parts supplied by reference TRBV19 and TRBJ2-3, is DGGITQSPKYLFRKEGQNVTLSCEQNLNHDAMYWYRQDPGQGLRLIYYSQIVNDFQKGDIAEGYSVSREKKESFPLTVTSAQKNPTAFYLCASKSAGLGTDTQYFGPGTRLTVL.

The chain recombines TRBV27 with TRBJ2-1; 7 positions agree with TRBD1. The trim removed 6 bases at V and 8 bases at J, leaving 4 bases unmatched. This CDR3 spans 12 amino acids. Germline V lookup: CDR1 MNHEY, CDR2 SMNVEV (reference sequence). The DNA of the CDR3 is TGTGCCAGCAGGAAGGGGGCCCATGAGCAGTTCTTC. This translates into CASRKGAHEQFF.

The chain joins TRBV3-1 (or the pseudogene TRBV3-2) to TRBJ1-2, with no clear D. Germline V gene data show CDR1 as LGHDT and CDR2 as YNNKEL (reference sequence). Trimming cost V 1 base and J 3 bases, with 6 bases left between them. This CDR3 comprises 13 residues. For the CDR3, the DNA is TGTGCCAGCAGCCAAGGATTATACTATGGCTACACCTTC. It encodes CASSQGLYYGYTF.

The chain carries TRBV19 and TRBJ2-7; 8 nucleotides line up with TRBD2. With V trimmed by 4 bases and J by 1 base, 9 bases remained unmatched. Germline V gene data show CDR1 as LNHDA and CDR2 as SQIVND (reference sequence). This CDR3 has 16 amino acids. DNA of the CDR3: TGTGCCAGTAGTACCAGAAATAGCGGGGAGTCCTACGAGCAGTACTTC. Encoded protein: CASSTRNSGESYEQYF.

This chain links TRBV5-4 with TRBJ2-3; D is uncertain. The V and J ends lost 1 base and 0 bases respectively, with 6 bases between them. Germline CDR1 SGHNT, CDR2 YYREEE (reference sequence). The CDR3 contains 14 residues. The CDR3 sequence is CASSLSTSTDTQYF. As DNA, the CDR3 is TGTGCCAGCAGCTTGTCAACGAGCACAGATACGCAGTATTTT.

The rearrangement uses TRBV2 and TRBJ1-5; D ambiguous. V shed 2 bases and J shed 6 bases, with 14 bases lying between them. This CDR3 has 15 residues. Germline V CDR1 and CDR2: SNHLY, FYNNEI. Written as DNA, the CDR3 is TGTGCCAGCAGTGAACACGGAAACATCATTCAGCCCCAGCATTTT. It translates to CASSEHGNIIQPQHF.

This clone was seen a handful of times. The CDR3 nucleotides are TGCGCCAGCAGCCAACGCGGATCTGATGAAAAACTGTTTTTT. Amino acids: CASSQRGSDEKLFF. The chain employs TRBV4-1 and TRBJ1-4; no clear D. The ends were cut back, 2 bases at V and 6 bases at J, with 10 bases in the middle. From germline, CDR1 is MGHRA and CDR2 YSYEKL. This CDR3 comprises 14 residues.

The chain joins TRBV2 to TRBJ2-5; maybe TRBD1 (5 bases). Trimming removed 1 base at V and 2 bases at J, with 8 bases between. In germline, CDR1 is SNHLY, CDR2 FYNNEI. The CDR3 contains 14 residues. The CDR3 DNA follows: TGTGCCAGCAGTGAAGGCAGGGAACAAGAGACCCAGTACTTC. Protein product: CASSEGREQETQYF.

This chain uses TRBV27 with TRBJ2-7, with D perhaps TRBD1 (5 bases). The germline V and J ends were trimmed by 0 bases and 7 bases, with 10 bases remaining between them. The germline V gene has CDR1 MNHEY and CDR2 SMNVEV (reference sequence). This CDR3 region has 13 residues. The CDR3 region is CASSLSGAREQYF. CDR3 nucleotide sequence: TGTGCCAGCAGTTTATCAGGGGCGCGGGAGCAGTACTTC.

The chain uses TRBV6-5 and TRBJ1-5; 8 bases are a match to TRBD1. The germline CDR1 and CDR2 sequences are MNHEY and SVGAGI. V lost 6 bases to trimming and J lost 2 bases; unmatched junction nucleotides: 6. The CDR3 consists of 15 residues. The CDR3 loop reads CASSLDRDGNQPQHF. The CDR3 DNA follows: TGTGCCAGCAGCCTGGACAGGGACGGCAATCAGCCCCAGCATTTT.

V is TRBV7-9 and J is TRBJ2-1; D gene ambiguous. CDR1 is SEHNR and CDR2 is FQNEAQ in the germline V gene (reference sequence). CDR3 size: 14 residues. V dropped 1 base and J dropped 7 bases, with 11 bases sitting between them. The CDR3, as DNA: TGTGCCAGCAGCTTAGGGCCGGGTGGGAATGAGCAGTTCTTC. It encodes CASSLGPGGNEQFF.

The chain recombines TRBV19 with TRBJ1-2; 7 bases are a match to TRBD1. V lost 8 bases, J lost 2 bases, and 8 bases stayed unmatched. The CDR3 extends over 14 amino acids. Germline loops: CDR1 LNHDA, CDR2 SQIVND (reference sequence). The CDR3 spells CASQRLTGNYGYTF. The DNA for the CDR3 is TGTGCCAGTCAGAGGTTGACAGGGAACTATGGCTACACCTTC.

This clone was seen only once. The chain uses TRBV2 and TRBJ1-2; D is unresolved. This CDR3 region has 14 residues. V lost 4 bases to trimming and J lost 3 bases, with 12 bases between them. Germline V gene lookup returns CDR1 SNHLY and CDR2 FYNNEI. The CDR3 DNA is TGTGCCAGCAGTGCTGAACGGACCGACTATGGCTACACCTTC. Protein: CASSAERTDYGYTF. Using reference TRBV2 and TRBJ1-2 for the parts outside the CDR3, the full variable domain is EPEVTQTPSHQVTQMGQEVILRCVPISNHLYFYWYRQILGQKVEFLVSFYNNEISEKSEIFDDQFSVERPDGSNFTLKIRSTKLEDSAMYFCASSAERTDYGYTFGSGTRLTVV.

This chain uses TRBV6-5 with TRBJ2-7; 8 bases are a match to TRBD1. CDR3 length: 15 residues. Per the germline V gene, CDR1 is MNHEY and CDR2 is SVGAGI. The junction had 14 bases not matched to a gene; V was cut back by 9 bases and J by 4 bases. This CDR3 reads CARRQTPDREYEQYF. CDR3 nucleotide sequence: TGTGCCAGGAGACAGACTCCGGACAGGGAGTACGAGCAGTACTTC.

The J gene is TRBJ1-1, the V gene TRBV7-8; D not resolved. The V and J ends lost 0 bases and 4 bases respectively, with 12 bases between them. In germline, CDR1 is SGHVS, CDR2 FQNEAQ. This CDR3 has 15 amino acids. The CDR3 region has the DNA TGTGCCAGCAGCTTAGCTCGGCCAACGGGCACTGAAGCTTTCTTT. Translated, it gives CASSLARPTGTEAFF.

The rearrangement uses TRBV11-2 and TRBJ2-7; D might be TRBD1 (5 bases). Trimming left V 1 base short and J 5 bases short, with 12 bases between. There are 14 residues in the CDR3. Germline lookup yields CDR1 SGHAT and CDR2 FQNNGV. The DNA for the CDR3 is TGTGCCAGCAGCTTAGGGGGTCGGACACACGAGCAGTACTTC. Protein sequence: CASSLGGRTHEQYF.

The genes are TRBV5-1 and TRBJ2-7; 9 nucleotides line up with TRBD2. Germline loops: CDR1 SGHRS, CDR2 YFSETQ. Trimming took 4 bases from V and 0 from J; bases not matched to a gene: 2. The CDR3 consists of 14 residues. DNA of the CDR3: TGCGCCAGCAGCCAGCGGGGGGCCTCCTACGAGCAGTACTTC. It translates to CASSQRGASYEQYF. Looking up the rest from reference TRBV5-1 and TRBJ2-7 gives the full variable domain: KAGVTQTPRYLIKTRGQQVTLSCSPISGHRSVSWYQQTPGQGLQFLFEYFSETQRNKGNFPGRFSGRQFSNSRSEMNVSTLELGDSALYLCASSQRGASYEQYFGPGTRLTVT.

V usage is TRBV7-2 and J usage is TRBJ1-1, with D tentatively TRBD1 (5 bases). The germline V gene has CDR1 SGHTA and CDR2 FQGNSA. Trimming took 1 base from V and 7 from J, leaving 13 bases between them. The CDR3 is 14 amino acids. The CDR3 coding sequence is TGTGCCAGCAGCTTAGGCCCCAGGGAGAATGAAGCTTTCTTT. This gives the protein CASSLGPRENEAFF.

The chain uses TRBV7-9 and TRBJ2-3; 8 nucleotides match TRBD1. Per germline, CDR1 SEHNR and CDR2 FQNEAQ (reference sequence). V trimming: 1 base; J trimming: 7 bases; junction bases outside the gene matches: 10. The CDR3 extends over 16 amino acids. The CDR3 DNA follows: TGTGCCAGCAGCTTAGTTGGCAGGGGGCAAGTATATACGCAGTATTTT. It yields the protein CASSLVGRGQVYTQYF.

The chain links TRBV7-9 to TRBJ2-7; tentative D call: TRBD2 (6 bases). V was pared by 5 bases and J by 2 bases, with 19 bases between. Germline lookup yields CDR1 SEHNR and CDR2 FQNEAQ (reference sequence). The CDR3 sequence is 16 residues long. The CDR3 DNA follows: TGTGCCAGCAGCCCCCTACGTGGAGGGTTCGCCTACGAGCAGTACTTC. Translation: CASSPLRGGFAYEQYF.

The rearrangement links TRBV19 to TRBJ1-5, with 8 bases identical to TRBD1. After removal of 7 bases from V and 4 bases from J, the junction contained 9 bases not matched to a gene. The CDR3 spans 15 residues. The germline gives CDR1 LNHDA, CDR2 SQIVND (reference sequence). CDR3 coding DNA: TGTGCCAGTAAAGAGGGGACAGGTCGTAATCAGCCCCAGCATTTT. Translated: CASKEGTGRNQPQHF. Full variable domain (missing parts from reference TRBV19 and TRBJ1-5): DGGITQSPKYLFRKEGQNVTLSCEQNLNHDAMYWYRQDPGQGLRLIYYSQIVNDFQKGDIAEGYSVSREKKESFPLTVTSAQKNPTAFYLCASKEGTGRNQPQHFGDGTRLSIL.

The J gene is TRBJ1-1, the V gene TRBV5-6; 7 bases fit TRBD1. The CDR3 loop spans 17 amino acids. CDR1 and CDR2 (germline): SGHDT, YYEEEE. Trimming cost V 2 bases and J 0 bases; bases outside gene matches: 10. The CDR3 spells CASSFQQGNFMNTEAFF. CDR3 DNA sequence: TGTGCCAGCAGCTTCCAACAGGGGAATTTCATGAACACTGAAGCTTTCTTT.

About this clone: This sample also contains other DNA sequences that code for the same CDR3. The chain recombines TRBV7-9 with TRBJ2-7, with TRBD1 as a possible D gene (5 bases). The CDR3 loop spans 12 amino acids. Germline CDR1 reads SEHNR; CDR2 reads FQNEAQ (reference sequence). The germline V and J ends were trimmed by 2 bases and 3 bases, with 5 bases remaining between them. DNA of the CDR3: TGTGCCAGCAGCTTACAGGGCTACGAGCAGTACTTC. Translating gives CASSLQGYEQYF.

The CDR3 here is CSAGGGMGKGYTF. In DNA form, the CDR3 reads TGCAGCGCAGGGGGAGGGATGGGTAAAGGCTACACCTTC. This chain connects TRBV29-1 to TRBJ1-2; TRBD1 aligns across 7 bases. The CDR3 totals 13 residues. Germline CDR1 reads SQVTM; CDR2 reads ANQGSEA. V trimming: 7 bases; J trimming: 8 bases; junction bases outside the gene matches: 13.

V gene TRBV7-9 combines with J gene TRBJ2-7; 11 bases align to TRBD1. The ends lost 4 bases at V and 2 bases at J; junction bases unmatched: 7. Germline-derived CDR1 and CDR2 are SEHNR and FQNEAQ (reference sequence). The CDR3 has 16 residues. Here the CDR3 DNA reads TGTGCCAGCAGCTCCCAGCCGGGACAGGGGGCCTACGAGCAGTACTTC. It encodes CASSSQPGQGAYEQYF. The full variable domain, completed using reference TRBV7-9 and TRBJ2-7, is DTGVSQNPRHKITKRGQNVTFRCDPISEHNRLYWYRQTLGQGPEFLTYFQNEAQLEKSRLLSDRFSAERPKGSFSTLEIQRTEQGDSAMYLCASSSQPGQGAYEQYFGPGTRLTVT.

The rearrangement links TRBV6-2 or TRBV6-3 to TRBJ1-1, with a weak D call TRBD1 (5 bases). This CDR3 comprises 12 residues. V dropped 6 bases and J dropped 10 bases, with 15 bases sitting between them. Germline V gene data show CDR1 as MNHEY and CDR2 as SVGEGT. The CDR3 DNA reads TGTGCCAGCAGCCGGGGACTCTACCCAGCTTTCTTT. Amino acids: CASSRGLYPAFF.

In this sample, this clone turned up a few times. The rearrangement links TRBV7-3 to TRBJ1-2; D is uncertain. CDR1 is SGHTA and CDR2 is FQGTGA in the germline V gene. V was clipped by 4 bases and J by 5 bases, with 11 bases between them. The CDR3 length is 13 residues. The CDR3 nucleotides are TGTGCCAGCAGCTCCAGCGACGGGTATGGCTACACCTTC. Translating gives CASSSSDGYGYTF.